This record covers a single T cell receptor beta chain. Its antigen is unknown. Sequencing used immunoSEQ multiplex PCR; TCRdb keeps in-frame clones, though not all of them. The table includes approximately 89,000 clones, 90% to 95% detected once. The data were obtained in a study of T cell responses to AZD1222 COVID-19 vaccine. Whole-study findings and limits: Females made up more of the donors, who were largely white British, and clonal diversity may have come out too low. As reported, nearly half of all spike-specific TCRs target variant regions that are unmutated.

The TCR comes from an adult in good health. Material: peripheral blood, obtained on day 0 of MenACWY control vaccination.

The DNA of the CDR3 is TGTGCCAGCTCCCCACAGGCGGCCACTGAAGCTTTCTTT. Protein: CASSPQAATEAFF. This chain joins TRBV7-6 and TRBJ1-1, with D tentatively TRBD1 (5 bases). Germline-derived CDR1 and CDR2 are SGHVS and FNYEAQ. The CDR3 loop spans 13 amino acids. V gave up 8 bases and J gave up 4 bases, with 14 bases separating them.